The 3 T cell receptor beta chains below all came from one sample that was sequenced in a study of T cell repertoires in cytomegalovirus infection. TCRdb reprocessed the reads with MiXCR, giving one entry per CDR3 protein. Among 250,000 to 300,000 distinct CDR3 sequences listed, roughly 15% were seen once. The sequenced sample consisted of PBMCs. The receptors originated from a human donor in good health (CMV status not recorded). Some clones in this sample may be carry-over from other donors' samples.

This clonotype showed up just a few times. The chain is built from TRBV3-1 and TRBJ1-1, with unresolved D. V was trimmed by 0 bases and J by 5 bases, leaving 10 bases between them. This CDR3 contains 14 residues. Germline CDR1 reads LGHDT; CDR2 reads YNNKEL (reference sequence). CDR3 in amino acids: CASSQDPGGTEAFF. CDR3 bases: TGTGCCAGCAGCCAAGACCCCGGCGGAACTGAAGCTTTCTTT.

The CDR3 DNA is TGTGCCATCAGTGAGTTGGGACAGGTCGACTATGGCTACACCTTC. This gives the protein CAISELGQVDYGYTF. This sequence joins TRBV10-3 and TRBJ1-2; 8 bases agree with TRBD1. The CDR3 contains 15 residues. The germline V gene encodes CDR1 ENHRY and CDR2 SYGVKD. The V segment lost 1 base and the J segment 3 bases; nucleotides outside the gene matches: 4.

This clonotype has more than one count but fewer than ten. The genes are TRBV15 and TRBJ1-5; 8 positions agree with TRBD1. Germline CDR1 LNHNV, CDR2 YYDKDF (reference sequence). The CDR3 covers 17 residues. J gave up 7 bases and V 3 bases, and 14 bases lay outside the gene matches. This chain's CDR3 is CATSSPETGVGRQPQHF. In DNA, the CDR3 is TGTGCCACCAGCAGTCCCGAGACAGGGGTGGGTCGACAGCCCCAGCATTTT.